This T cell receptor beta chain was recorded in a study of CD8 T cells in Susac syndrome. Sequencing targeted TCR beta in T cells from blood (CD8+ and CD4+). TEMRA cells were FACS-enriched, with CD8+ and CD4+ T cells isolated negatively. Looked up from germline, CDR1 is LGHDT and CDR2 is YNNKEL (reference sequence). Trimming took 1 base from V and 3 from J; bases not matched to a gene: 4. The CDR3 runs to 16 residues. Regarding the study as a whole: The TCR sequencing and HLA analysis in the study involved a relatively small number of individuals, as the study acknowledged.

Turning to this clonotype: The target antigen is unknown.

Random hexamers served to reverse transcribe roughly 0.5 to 1 ug RNA. Multiplex PCR with immunoSEQ amplified the TCR beta CDR3 across 54 Vbeta and 13 Jbeta. From the immunoSEQ multiplex PCR reads, TCRdb called clonotypes with MiXCR, one entry per CDR3 protein. The sample has about 200,000 distinct CDR3 sequences; more than 90% are singletons. This chain links TRBV3-1 with TRBJ1-5, with 9 bases matching TRBD1. The receptor was isolated from a human donor with multiple sclerosis. Sequenced: CD4+ T cells from PBMCs. DNA for the CDR3: TGTGCCAGCAGCCAAGGAGGGACAGGGTACAATCAGCCCCAGCATTTT. This translates into CASSQGGTGYNQPQHF.